The T cell receptor beta chain described here comes from a study of blood T cells in healthy people across ages. It was with a sample-barcoded 5' primer and a J-beta primer mix that a second PCR of roughly 7 to 12 cycles was run. Each CDR3 protein gets one entry after TCRdb re-called the 5' RACE reads with MiXCR. The table lists about 830,000 distinct CDR3 sequences, roughly 60% of them singletons, with 25% to 35% in the top ten. Between the trimmed V and J ends, which lost 10 bases and 0 bases, there was a span of 10 bases. In germline, CDR1 is MNHEY, CDR2 SVGEGT. CDR3 length: 13 amino acids. The rearrangement uses TRBV6-2 or TRBV6-3 and TRBJ1-5; D is ambiguous. The sequencing input was blood. This receptor was identified in a man younger than 45 in good health. The CDR3 reads CATRKTSNQPQHF. The CDR3 nucleotides read TGTGCCACCCGGAAAACTAGCAATCAGCCCCAGCATTTT.